This record concerns one T cell receptor beta chain sequence. This sample is part of a study of cytomegalovirus exposure and HLA in healthy donors. Generated by immunoSEQ multiplex PCR, the TCRdb table keeps only in-frame clones and is missing some. This sample has 150,000 to 200,000 clones; around 90% occur once, and the top ten carry approximately 2.9%. This CDR3 is 17 amino acids long. From germline, CDR1 is MDHEN and CDR2 SYDVKM. V shed 5 bases and J 6 bases; nucleotides not matched to a gene: 9. The sample was PBMCs. The chain recombines TRBV28 with TRBJ2-3, with TRBD2 matching 15 bases. The TCR was taken from a woman aged 18 to 35 in good health and CMV-seropositive. CDR3 residues: CASSTPGTSGRRDTQYF. The CDR3 region has the DNA TGTGCCAGCAGTACCCCCGGGACTAGCGGGAGGAGGGATACGCAGTATTTT.